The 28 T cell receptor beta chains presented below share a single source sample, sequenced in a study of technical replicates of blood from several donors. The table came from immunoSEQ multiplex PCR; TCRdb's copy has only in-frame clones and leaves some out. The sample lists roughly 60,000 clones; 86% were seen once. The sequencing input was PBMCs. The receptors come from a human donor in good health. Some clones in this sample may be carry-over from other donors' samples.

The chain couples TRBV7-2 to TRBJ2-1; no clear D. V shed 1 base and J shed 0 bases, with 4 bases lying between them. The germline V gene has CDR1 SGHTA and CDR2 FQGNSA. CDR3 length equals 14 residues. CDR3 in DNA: TGTGCCAGCAGCTTAGACAGCTCCTACAATGAGCAGTTCTTC. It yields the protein CASSLDSSYNEQFF. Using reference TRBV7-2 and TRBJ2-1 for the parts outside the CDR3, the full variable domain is GAGVSQSPSNKVTEKGKDVELRCDPISGHTALYWYRQSLGQGLEFLIYFQGNSAPDKSGLPSDRFSAERTGGSVSTLTIQRTQQEDSAVYLCASSLDSSYNEQFFGPGTRLTVL.

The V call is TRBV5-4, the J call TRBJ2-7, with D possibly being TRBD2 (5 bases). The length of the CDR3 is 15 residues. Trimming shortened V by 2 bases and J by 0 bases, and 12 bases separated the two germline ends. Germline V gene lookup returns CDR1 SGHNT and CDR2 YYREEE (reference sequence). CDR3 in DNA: TGTGCCAGCAGCTTTGGCGGGTACACCTCCTACGAGCAGTACTTC. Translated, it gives CASSFGGYTSYEQYF. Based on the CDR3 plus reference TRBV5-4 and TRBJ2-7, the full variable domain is ETGVTQSPTHLIKTRGQQVTLRCSSQSGHNTVSWYQQALGQGPQFIFQYYREEENGRGNFPPRFSGLQFPNYSSELNVNALELDDSALYLCASSFGGYTSYEQYFGPGTRLTVT.

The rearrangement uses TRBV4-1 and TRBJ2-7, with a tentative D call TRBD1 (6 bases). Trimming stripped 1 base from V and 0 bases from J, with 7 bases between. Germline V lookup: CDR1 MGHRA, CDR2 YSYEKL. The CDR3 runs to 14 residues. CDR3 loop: CASSQGDTSYEQYF. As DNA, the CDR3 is TGCGCCAGCAGCCAAGGGGACACCTCCTACGAGCAGTACTTC.

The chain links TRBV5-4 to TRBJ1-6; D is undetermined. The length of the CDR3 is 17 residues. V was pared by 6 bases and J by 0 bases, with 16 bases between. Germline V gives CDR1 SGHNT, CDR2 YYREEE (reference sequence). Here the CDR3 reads CASTLGGSRSYNSPLHF. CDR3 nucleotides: TGTGCCAGCACCCTTGGAGGTAGTCGCTCCTATAATTCACCCCTCCACTTT.

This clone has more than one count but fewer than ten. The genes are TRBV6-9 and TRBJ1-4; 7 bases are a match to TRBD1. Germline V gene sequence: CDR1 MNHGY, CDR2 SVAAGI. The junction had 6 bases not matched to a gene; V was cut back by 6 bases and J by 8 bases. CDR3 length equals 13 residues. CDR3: CASRIQGYEKLFF. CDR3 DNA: TGTGCCAGCAGGATACAGGGGTACGAAAAACTGTTTTTT.

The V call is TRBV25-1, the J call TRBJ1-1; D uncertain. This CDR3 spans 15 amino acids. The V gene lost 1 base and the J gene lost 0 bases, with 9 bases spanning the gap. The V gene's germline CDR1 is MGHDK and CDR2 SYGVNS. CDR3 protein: CASSEFEGLNTEAFF. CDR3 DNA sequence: TGTGCCAGCAGTGAATTTGAGGGCCTGAACACTGAAGCTTTCTTT.

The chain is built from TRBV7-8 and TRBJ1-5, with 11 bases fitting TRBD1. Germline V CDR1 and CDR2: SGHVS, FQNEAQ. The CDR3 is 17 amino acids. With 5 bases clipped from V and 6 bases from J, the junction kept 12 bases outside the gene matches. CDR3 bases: TGTGCCAGCAGCCCCCTCGGGACAGGGGGGCTCGGTCAGCCCCAGCATTTT. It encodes CASSPLGTGGLGQPQHF.

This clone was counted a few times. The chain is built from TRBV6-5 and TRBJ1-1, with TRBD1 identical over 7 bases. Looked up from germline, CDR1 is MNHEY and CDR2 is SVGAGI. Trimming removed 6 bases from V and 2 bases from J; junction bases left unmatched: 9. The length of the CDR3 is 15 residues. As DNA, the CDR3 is TGTGCCAGCAGGCCCCCCGACAGGGCTAACACTGAAGCTTTCTTT. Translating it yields CASRPPDRANTEAFF.

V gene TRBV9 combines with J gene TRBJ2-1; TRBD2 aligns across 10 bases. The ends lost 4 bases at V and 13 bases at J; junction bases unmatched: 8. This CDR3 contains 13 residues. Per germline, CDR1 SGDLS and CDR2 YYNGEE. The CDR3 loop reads CASSPQTSGPQFF. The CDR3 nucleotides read TGTGCCAGCAGCCCTCAGACTAGCGGGCCCCAGTTCTTC.

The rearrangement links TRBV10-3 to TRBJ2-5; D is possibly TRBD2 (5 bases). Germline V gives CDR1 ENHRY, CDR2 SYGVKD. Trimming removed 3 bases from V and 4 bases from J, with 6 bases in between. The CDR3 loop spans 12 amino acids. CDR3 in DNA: TGTGCCATCAGTGAAGAGGGAGAGACCCAGTACTTC. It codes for CAISEEGETQYF.

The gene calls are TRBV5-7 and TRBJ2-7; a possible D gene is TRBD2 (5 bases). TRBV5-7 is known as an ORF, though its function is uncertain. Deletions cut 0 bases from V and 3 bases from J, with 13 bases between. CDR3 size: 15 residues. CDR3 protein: CASSLVDGEIYEQYF. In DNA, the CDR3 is TGTGCCAGCAGCTTGGTGGATGGGGAGATCTACGAGCAGTACTTC.

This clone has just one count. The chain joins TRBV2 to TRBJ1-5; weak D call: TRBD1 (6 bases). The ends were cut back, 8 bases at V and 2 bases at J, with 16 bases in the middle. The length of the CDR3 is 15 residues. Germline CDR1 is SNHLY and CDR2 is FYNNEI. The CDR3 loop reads CASAWDISGNQPQHF. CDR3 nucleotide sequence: TGTGCCAGCGCCTGGGACATTTCGGGCAATCAGCCCCAGCATTTT.

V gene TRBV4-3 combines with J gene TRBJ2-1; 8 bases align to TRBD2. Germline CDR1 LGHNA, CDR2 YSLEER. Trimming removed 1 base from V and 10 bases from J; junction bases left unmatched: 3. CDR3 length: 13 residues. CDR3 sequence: CASSQVGGGEQFF. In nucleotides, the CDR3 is TGCGCCAGCAGCCAAGTTGGCGGGGGGGAGCAGTTCTTC.

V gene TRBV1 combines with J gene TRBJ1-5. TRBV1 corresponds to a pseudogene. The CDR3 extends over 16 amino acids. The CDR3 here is CTSSHKGGESNQPQHF. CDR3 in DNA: TGCACCAGCAGCCATAAGGGAGGGGAGAGCAATCAGCCCCAGCATTTT.

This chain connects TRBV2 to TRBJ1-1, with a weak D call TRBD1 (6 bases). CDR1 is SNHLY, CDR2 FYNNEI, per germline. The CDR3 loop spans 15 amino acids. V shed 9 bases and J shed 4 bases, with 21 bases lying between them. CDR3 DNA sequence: TGTGCCAGTGCTTGGGCAGCGGCCAGGGGCACTGAAGCTTTCTTT. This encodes CASAWAAARGTEAFF.

CDR3 residues: CASSQDRVDTGELFF. Written as DNA, the CDR3 is TGCGCCAGCAGCCAAGACAGGGTTGACACCGGGGAGCTGTTTTTT. The chain combines TRBV4-3 with TRBJ2-2, with D possibly being TRBD1 (5 bases). The ends were cut back, 0 bases at V and 3 bases at J, with 8 bases in the middle. This CDR3 is built from 15 residues. Germline V lookup: CDR1 LGHNA, CDR2 YSLEER.

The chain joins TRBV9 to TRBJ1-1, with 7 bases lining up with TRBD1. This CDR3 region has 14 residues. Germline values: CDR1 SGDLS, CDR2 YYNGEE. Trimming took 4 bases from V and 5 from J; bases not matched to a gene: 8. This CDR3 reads CASSKGTANTEAFF. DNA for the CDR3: TGTGCCAGCAGCAAAGGGACAGCAAATACTGAAGCTTTCTTT.

The CDR3 bases are TGTGCCAGCAGCTTACTCGGGACCGGGGAGCTGTTTTTT. This codes for CASSLLGTGELFF. The chain combines TRBV7-2 with TRBJ2-2; D is unresolved. The V gene's germline CDR1 is SGHTA and CDR2 FQGNSA. The CDR3 spans 13 residues. V lost 2 bases, J lost 5 bases, and 6 bases lay in between.

The CDR3 bases are TGTGCCAGCAGTGAGCTAGCCACAGATACGCAGTATTTT. Amino acid sequence: CASSELATDTQYF. The chain uses TRBV6-1 and TRBJ2-3, with D possibly TRBD2 on 5 matching bases. This CDR3 is built from 13 residues. The germline V and J ends were trimmed by 3 bases and 2 bases, with 6 bases remaining between them. Germline CDR1 and CDR2: MNHNS and SASEGT.

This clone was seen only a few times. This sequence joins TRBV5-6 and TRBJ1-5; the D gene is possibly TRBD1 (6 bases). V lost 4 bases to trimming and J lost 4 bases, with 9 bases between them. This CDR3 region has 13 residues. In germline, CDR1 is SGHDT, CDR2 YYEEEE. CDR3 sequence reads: CASSTGRNQPQHF. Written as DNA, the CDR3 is TGTGCCAGCAGCACAGGGCGGAATCAGCCCCAGCATTTT.

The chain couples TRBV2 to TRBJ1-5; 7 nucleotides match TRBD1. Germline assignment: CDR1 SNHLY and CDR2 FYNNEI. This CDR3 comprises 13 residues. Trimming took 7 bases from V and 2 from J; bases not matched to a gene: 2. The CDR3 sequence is CASTGQRNQPQHF. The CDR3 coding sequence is TGTGCCAGCACGGGACAGCGCAATCAGCCCCAGCATTTT.

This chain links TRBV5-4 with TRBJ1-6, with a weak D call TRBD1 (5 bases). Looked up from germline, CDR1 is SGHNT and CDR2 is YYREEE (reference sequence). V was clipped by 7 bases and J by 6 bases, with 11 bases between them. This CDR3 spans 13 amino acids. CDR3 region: CASQGLGNSPLHF. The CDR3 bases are TGTGCCAGCCAGGGCCTCGGTAATTCACCCCTCCACTTT.

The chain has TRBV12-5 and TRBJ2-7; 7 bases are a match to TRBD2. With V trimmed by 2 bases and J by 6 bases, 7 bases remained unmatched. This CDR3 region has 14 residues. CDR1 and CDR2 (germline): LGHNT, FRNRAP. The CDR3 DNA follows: TGTGCTAGTGGTTTGTCGGCGGGAGCGGCCGAGCAGTACTTC. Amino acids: CASGLSAGAAEQYF.

Here the CDR3 reads CAWSDERRREQYF. Here the CDR3 DNA reads TGTGCCTGGAGTGATGAGCGGCGGAGGGAGCAGTACTTC. The chain combines TRBV30 with TRBJ2-7; weak D call: TRBD2 (5 bases). V lost 1 base to trimming and J lost 7 bases, with 14 bases between them. Germline V gene lookup returns CDR1 GTSNPN and CDR2 SVGIG (reference sequence). The CDR3 has 13 amino acids.

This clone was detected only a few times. The CDR3 here is CASRGDGEKLFF. The DNA of the CDR3 is TGTGCCAGTAGAGGGGATGGCGAAAAACTGTTTTTT. This rearrangement joins TRBV19 to TRBJ1-4; a possible D gene is TRBD1 (5 bases). V was clipped by 6 bases and J by 8 bases, with 10 bases between them. Germline CDR1 and CDR2: LNHDA and SQIVND (reference sequence). The CDR3 has 12 residues.

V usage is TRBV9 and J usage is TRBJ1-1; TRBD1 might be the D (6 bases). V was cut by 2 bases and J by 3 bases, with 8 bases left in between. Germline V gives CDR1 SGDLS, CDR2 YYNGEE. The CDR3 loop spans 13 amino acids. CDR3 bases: TGTGCCAGCAGCGTCGGGGGGCACACTGAAGCTTTCTTT. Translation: CASSVGGHTEAFF. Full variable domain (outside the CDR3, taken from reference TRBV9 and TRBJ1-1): DSGVTQTPKHLITATGQRVTLRCSPRSGDLSVYWYQQSLDQGLQFLIQYYNGEERAKGNILERFSAQQFPDLHSELNLSSLELGDSALYFCASSVGGHTEAFFGQGTRLTVV.

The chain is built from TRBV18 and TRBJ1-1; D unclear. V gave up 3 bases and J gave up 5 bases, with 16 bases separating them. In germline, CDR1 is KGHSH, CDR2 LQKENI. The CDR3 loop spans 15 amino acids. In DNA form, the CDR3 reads TGTGCCAGCTCACCTGGGCAGTTGGGTGGGACTGAAGCTTTCTTT. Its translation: CASSPGQLGGTEAFF.

CDR3 DNA: TGTGCCAGCAGTGTAGGGGACTTCAAGGGGGCTTTCTTT. Translating it yields CASSVGDFKGAFF. The genes are TRBV2 and TRBJ1-1; the D gene is possibly TRBD1 (5 bases). Germline V gene lookup returns CDR1 SNHLY and CDR2 FYNNEI. Deletions cut 4 bases from V and 11 bases from J, with 17 bases between. This CDR3 contains 13 residues.